This T cell receptor beta chain was sequenced for a study of cytomegalovirus exposure and HLA in healthy donors. The germline V gene has CDR1 MDHEN and CDR2 SYDVKM. The CDR3 runs to 15 residues. The V and J ends lost 4 bases and 4 bases, in that order; junction bases with no gene match: 8. PCR amplification relied on 60 Vbeta primers (plus 13 Jbeta primers). Profiled with immunoSEQ multiplex PCR; TCRdb holds only in-frame clones, not every one. The sample includes 120,000 to 150,000 clones, approximately 81% of them seen just once. Healthy people donating bone marrow made up the donors. What was sequenced was PBMCs. The chain combines TRBV28 with TRBJ2-5, with TRBD2 matching 8 bases. This clonotype was sampled from a woman between 35 and 50 years old in good health and CMV-seropositive. CDR3 DNA sequence: TGTGCCAGCAGTTCCACTAGCGGTGTCGGAGAGACCCAGTACTTC. Translation: CASSSTSGVGETQYF.